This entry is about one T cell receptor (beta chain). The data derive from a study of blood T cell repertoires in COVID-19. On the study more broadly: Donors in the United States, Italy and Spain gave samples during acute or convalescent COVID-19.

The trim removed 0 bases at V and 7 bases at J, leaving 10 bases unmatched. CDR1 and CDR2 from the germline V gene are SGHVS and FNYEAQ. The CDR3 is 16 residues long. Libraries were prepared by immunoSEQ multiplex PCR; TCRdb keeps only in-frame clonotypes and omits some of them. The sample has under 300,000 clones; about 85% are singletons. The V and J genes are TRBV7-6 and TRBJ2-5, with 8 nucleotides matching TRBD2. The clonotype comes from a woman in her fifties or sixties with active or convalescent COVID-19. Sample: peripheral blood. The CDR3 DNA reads TGTGCCAGCAGCTTAGCGGAGCGGGAGAGGAGGGTGACCCAGTACTTC. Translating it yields CASSLAERERRVTQYF.